The next 3 T cell receptor beta chains were all read from a single sample in a study of T cell changes during pregnancy in multiple sclerosis. Assay used: immunoSEQ multiplex PCR; TCRdb lists only in-frame clones, some missing. Among under 95,000 clones listed, roughly 92% were seen once. The source material was peripheral blood, sampled in the second trimester of pregnancy. These receptors were obtained from a female donor with multiple sclerosis, enrolled in a pregnancy study.

CDR3 protein: CSVVGRGNEQYF. The CDR3 DNA follows: TGCAGCGTTGTGGGGAGGGGCAACGAGCAGTACTTC. The chain has TRBV29-1 and TRBJ2-7; 7 bases line up with TRBD2. V was pared by 4 bases and J by 5 bases, with 5 bases of the junction left unmatched. The CDR3 contains 12 residues. CDR1 SQVTM and CDR2 ANQGSEA come from the germline V gene.

The chain carries TRBV27 and TRBJ2-7; D remains unclear. There are 13 residues in the CDR3. Between the trimmed V and J ends, which lost 6 bases and 2 bases, there was a span of 11 bases. Per the germline V gene, CDR1 is MNHEY and CDR2 is SMNVEV (reference sequence). This CDR3 reads CASRSLITYEQYF. In DNA, the CDR3 is TGTGCCAGCAGGAGCCTTATAACCTACGAGCAGTACTTC.

This clone was detected once. V is TRBV14 and J is TRBJ1-2; TRBD1 matches 8 bases. Germline trimming cut 0 bases from V and 6 bases from J; bases unmatched to any gene: 15. The CDR3 contains 18 residues. Germline V gene lookup returns CDR1 SGHDN and CDR2 FVKESK. The DNA of the CDR3 is TGTGCCAGCAGCCAAGACTTGGACAGGGTGACGGGGCCCAATGGCTACACCTTC. Encoded protein: CASSQDLDRVTGPNGYTF. Supplemented by reference TRBV14 and TRBJ1-2, the full variable domain reads EAGVTQFPSHSVIEKGQTVTLRCDPISGHDNLYWYRRVMGKEIKFLLHFVKESKQDESGMPNNRFLAERTGGTYSTLKVQPAELEDSGVYFCASSQDLDRVTGPNGYTFGSGTRLTVV.